Listed below are T cell receptor beta chains from one sample, sequenced in a study of T cell repertoires in cytomegalovirus infection. Their specific antigens are unknown. TCRdb ran MiXCR on the reads and lists one entry per CDR3 protein. The sample has some 130,000 distinct CDR3 sequences, roughly 32% seen once. The sample was CD8+ T cells from cultured PBMCs, taken from culture after CMV antigen stimulation. These receptors all stem from a human donor in good health (CMV status not recorded). Some clones in this sample may be carry-over from other donors' samples. Both conserved end residues are part of each CDR3. The D gene is left open where the match is weak. Not all rows give a size; the values are once, few, many and, for expanded clones, a class.

clone_size: few
j_call: TRBJ1-1
v_call: TRBV10-3
d_call: -
cdr3_nt: TGTGCCATCAGTGAGTCTGTGAGCGTGAACACTGAAGCTTTCTTT
cdr3_aa: CAISESVSVNTEAFF

clone_size: many
j_call: TRBJ2-2
v_call: TRBV7-9
d_call: -
cdr3_nt: TGTGCCAGCAGCTTAGAAGGAACCGGGGAGCTGTTTTTT
cdr3_aa: CASSLEGTGELFF

clone_size: few
j_call: TRBJ2-7
v_call: TRBV6-6
d_call: -
cdr3_nt: TGTGCCAGCAGTTTCACCCAGGGTTCCTACGAGCAGTACTTC
cdr3_aa: CASSFTQGSYEQYF

clone_size: few
j_call: TRBJ1-2
v_call: TRBV2
d_call: -
cdr3_nt: TGTGCCAGCAGTGTTTCGCCAGGGCACTATGGCTACACCTTC
cdr3_aa: CASSVSPGHYGYTF

clone_size: -
j_call: TRBJ2-1
v_call: TRBV19
d_call: TRBD2
cdr3_nt: TGTGCCAGTAGTATAGAACTAGCGGCCTACAATGAGCAGTTCTTC
cdr3_aa: CASSIELAAYNEQFF

clone_size: -
j_call: TRBJ2-5
v_call: TRBV6-5
d_call: -
cdr3_nt: TGTGCCAGCAGTTACTTCGGCAGTATCACCGAGACCCAGTACTTC
cdr3_aa: CASSYFGSITETQYF

clone_size: few
j_call: TRBJ2-1
v_call: TRBV4-1
d_call: -
cdr3_nt: TGCGCCAGCAGCCAAGCGGACTCCTACAATGAGCAGTTCTTC
cdr3_aa: CASSQADSYNEQFF

clone_size: -
j_call: TRBJ1-5
v_call: TRBV27
d_call: TRBD1
cdr3_nt: TGTGCCAGCAGTTTAGTAGGGGGCAGTCAGCCCCAGCATTTT
cdr3_aa: CASSLVGGSQPQHF

clone_size: -
j_call: TRBJ2-7
v_call: TRBV20-1
d_call: -
cdr3_nt: TGCAGTGCCAGGGGTAGCTTGGGCTACGAGCAGTACTTC
cdr3_aa: CSARGSLGYEQYF

clone_size: -
j_call: TRBJ2-5
v_call: TRBV12-3/TRBV12-4
d_call: -
cdr3_nt: TGTGCCAGCAGTTTAGGCCGACAGCACGGAGAGACCCAGTACTTC
cdr3_aa: CASSLGRQHGETQYF

clone_size: -
j_call: TRBJ2-3
v_call: TRBV19
d_call: -
cdr3_nt: TGTGCCAGTAGTATAGCCGGATCAGATACGCAGTATTTT
cdr3_aa: CASSIAGSDTQYF

clone_size: few
j_call: TRBJ2-1
v_call: TRBV5-6
d_call: -
cdr3_nt: TGTGCCAGCAGCCGAAGCTCCTACAATGAGCAGTTCTTC
cdr3_aa: CASSRSSYNEQFF

clone_size: few
j_call: TRBJ2-1
v_call: TRBV10-3
d_call: TRBD2
cdr3_nt: TGTGCCATCCGAGCCCCTGGGGGGGTAGCGGATGAGCAGTTCTTC
cdr3_aa: CAIRAPGGVADEQFF

clone_size: few
j_call: TRBJ2-7
v_call: TRBV7-8
d_call: -
cdr3_nt: TGTGCCAGCAGCTTAGCGGAAACCGGCGTCTACGAGCAGTACTTC
cdr3_aa: CASSLAETGVYEQYF

clone_size: -
j_call: TRBJ1-2
v_call: TRBV5-1
d_call: -
cdr3_nt: TGCGCCAGCAGCTTGGTGTCAGCTAACTATGGCTACACCTTC
cdr3_aa: CASSLVSANYGYTF

clone_size: once
j_call: TRBJ1-2
v_call: TRBV25-1
d_call: -
cdr3_nt: TGTGCCAGCAGTGAATACACAGGAGGCTACACCTTC
cdr3_aa: CASSEYTGGYTF

clone_size: few
j_call: TRBJ2-3
v_call: TRBV4-1
d_call: -
cdr3_nt: TGCGCCAGCAGCCAAAGGGGGGCGACAGGGACAGATACGCAGTATTTT
cdr3_aa: CASSQRGATGTDTQYF

clone_size: few
j_call: TRBJ1-1
v_call: TRBV6-1
d_call: -
cdr3_nt: TGTGCCAGCAGTGAAGCACGACAGGAGGAAACTGAAGCTTTCTTT
cdr3_aa: CASSEARQEETEAFF

clone_size: many
j_call: TRBJ2-7
v_call: TRBV7-8
d_call: -
cdr3_nt: TGTGCCAGCAGCTTAGCGCGCTACGAGCAGTACTTC
cdr3_aa: CASSLARYEQYF

clone_size: few
j_call: TRBJ1-1
v_call: TRBV2
d_call: -
cdr3_nt: TGTGCCAGCAGAGAGTTAAGGAACACTGAAGCTTTCTTT
cdr3_aa: CASRELRNTEAFF

clone_size: many
j_call: TRBJ1-2
v_call: TRBV28
d_call: TRBD1
cdr3_nt: TGTGCCAGCAGTTTAAGCAGGGGGGACTATGGCTACACCTTC
cdr3_aa: CASSLSRGDYGYTF

clone_size: many
j_call: TRBJ2-1
v_call: TRBV11-1
d_call: -
cdr3_nt: TGTGCCAGCAGCTTAGCTGGGGTGCAGTTCTTC
cdr3_aa: CASSLAGVQFF

clone_size: -
j_call: TRBJ2-1
v_call: TRBV6-4
d_call: TRBD2
cdr3_nt: TGTGCCAGCAGTGACTTTGCGGGGGGACCTTATGGGCAGTTCTTC
cdr3_aa: CASSDFAGGPYGQFF

clone_size: -
j_call: TRBJ1-5
v_call: TRBV28
d_call: TRBD1
cdr3_nt: TGTGCCAGCAGTATTGACAGGGGGGCGCATTTT
cdr3_aa: CASSIDRGAHF

clone_size: many
j_call: TRBJ1-1
v_call: TRBV7-2
d_call: TRBD1
cdr3_nt: TGTGCCAGCAGCCCTCGACAGGGAATCACTGAAGCTTTCTTT
cdr3_aa: CASSPRQGITEAFF

clone_size: once
j_call: TRBJ1-1
v_call: TRBV28
d_call: TRBD1
cdr3_nt: TGTGCCAGCAGTTTAGACAGGGGGATGTCGGATGCTTTCTTT
cdr3_aa: CASSLDRGMSDAFF

clone_size: few
j_call: TRBJ1-6
v_call: TRBV19
d_call: TRBD1
cdr3_nt: TGTGCCAGTAGCGTTTTCGGGACCGCAGGGGGTCGGGCACCCCTCCACTTT
cdr3_aa: CASSVFGTAGGRAPLHF